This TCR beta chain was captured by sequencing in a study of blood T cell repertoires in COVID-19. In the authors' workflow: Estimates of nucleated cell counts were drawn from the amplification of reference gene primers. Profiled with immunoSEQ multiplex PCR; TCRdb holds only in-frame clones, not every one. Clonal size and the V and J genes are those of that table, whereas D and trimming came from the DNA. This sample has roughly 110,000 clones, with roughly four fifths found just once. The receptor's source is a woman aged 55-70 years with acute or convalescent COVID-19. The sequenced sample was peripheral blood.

CDR3 protein: CATSRALAGPEEQYF. In DNA, the CDR3 is TGTGCCACCAGCAGAGCACTAGCGGGGCCTGAGGAGCAGTACTTC. The rearrangement uses TRBV15 and TRBJ2-7, with 10 bases lining up with TRBD2. Trimming at V came to 1 base and at J to 7 bases, leaving 7 bases not matched to a gene. Germline V gene lookup returns CDR1 LNHNV and CDR2 YYDKDF (reference sequence). This CDR3 has 15 residues.